This T cell receptor (beta chain) was retrieved from a study of blood T cells in healthy people across ages. General observations from the study: A roughly linear age-dependent decrease characterized TCR beta diversity per million T cells.

Sample donors were healthy Caucasian individuals that came from Russia, aged 6 to 90. As to this clonotype: Its antigen is as yet unknown.

Germline V CDR1 and CDR2: MDHEN, SYDVKM. V was cut by 2 bases and J by 8 bases, with 12 bases left in between. The CDR3 has 14 amino acids. Together with a sample-barcoded 5' primer, a J-beta primer mix was included in a second PCR lasting about 7 to 11 cycles. Per sample, CDR3-containing paired-end reads numbered at least 2.5 million. TCRdb analysed the 5' RACE reads with MiXCR anew, one entry per CDR3 protein. This table holds 760,000 or so distinct CDR3 sequences, more than 20% found once. This same sample was also part of a study on T cells of mothers and their children. That source adds: Mother-child pairs who were related displayed a slightly higher overlap than unrelated pairs, a difference that was non-significant.

The sample was blood. The sequence was collected from a boy aged 10-17 years in good health. This chain connects TRBV28 to TRBJ1-4, with D maybe TRBD1 (6 bases). The CDR3 sequence is CASSLRGREEKLFF. The CDR3 DNA is TGTGCCAGCAGTTTACGGGGGCGGGAAGAAAAACTGTTTTTT.